A single TCR beta chain is shown here with its context. The CDR3 has 15 residues. The V gene's germline CDR1 is MNHNS and CDR2 SASEGT. Between the trimmed V and J ends, which lost 3 bases and 4 bases, there was a span of 13 bases. This record comes from a study of CD8 T cells in Susac syndrome. RNA totalling roughly 0.45 to 1 ug underwent reverse transcription with random hexamers. TCRdb itself ran the immunoSEQ multiplex PCR reads through MiXCR, one entry per CDR3 protein. The sample has around 140,000 distinct CDR3 sequences; roughly 94% are singletons. The material sequenced was CD4+ T cells from PBMCs. The V gene is TRBV6-1, the J gene TRBJ2-1; D tentatively reads TRBD1 or TRBD2 (5 bases each). This clonotype was obtained from a human donor in good health. The CDR3 bases are TGTGCCAGCAGTGATGTGGGGGTTCTATACAATGAGCAGTTCTTC. It yields the protein CASSDVGVLYNEQFF.